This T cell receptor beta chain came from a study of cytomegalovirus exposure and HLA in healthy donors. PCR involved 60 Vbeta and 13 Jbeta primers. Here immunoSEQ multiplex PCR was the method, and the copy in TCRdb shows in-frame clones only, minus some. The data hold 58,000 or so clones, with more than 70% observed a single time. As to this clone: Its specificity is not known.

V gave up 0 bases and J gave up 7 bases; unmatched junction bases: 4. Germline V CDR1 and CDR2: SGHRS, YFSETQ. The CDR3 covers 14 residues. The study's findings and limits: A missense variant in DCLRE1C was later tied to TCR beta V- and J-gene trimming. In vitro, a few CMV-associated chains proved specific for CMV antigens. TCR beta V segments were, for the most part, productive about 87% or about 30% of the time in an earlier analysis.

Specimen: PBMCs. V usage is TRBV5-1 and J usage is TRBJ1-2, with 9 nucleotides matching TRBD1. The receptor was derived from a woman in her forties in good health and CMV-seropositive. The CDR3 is CASSLEGQGSGYTF. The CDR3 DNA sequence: TGCGCCAGCAGCTTGGAGGGACAGGGAAGTGGCTACACCTTC.